This T cell receptor (beta chain) was identified during a study of blood T cell repertoires in COVID-19. The wider study: Some COVID-19 samples were acute and others convalescent; all came from the United States, Italy and Spain. T cells, B-cell-depleted T cells, or PBMCs provided the cDNA or gDNA that served as material.

This CDR3 contains 16 residues. The germline gives CDR1 SGDLS, CDR2 YYNGEE. A word on this clone: A single base separates this from a much larger clone, so it may be a read error. This same CDR3 is encoded by further DNA sequences in the sample.

Per the authors' pipeline: Amplification of reference gene primers was used by the study to estimate nucleated cell counts. Produced via immunoSEQ multiplex PCR; TCRdb's table is partial and in-frame only. V and J calls and clone size come straight from that table; D and trimming were deduced from the DNA. The data show roughly 80,000 clones, with around 80% seen just once and around a fifth held by the top ten. The V gene is TRBV9, the J gene TRBJ2-2; 8 bases fit TRBD2. The sequence came from a human donor in a cohort sampled during active COVID-19. The sample consisted of peripheral blood. The CDR3 region is CARPRGRGASTGELFF. CDR3 in DNA: TGCGCCCGCCCCCGGGGGCGGGGGGCTTCCACCGGGGAGCTGTTTTTT. The full variable domain, with the rest looked up from reference TRBV9 and TRBJ2-2, is DSGVTQTPKHLITATGQRVTLRCSPRSGDLSVYWYQQSLDQGLQFLIQYYNGEERAKGNILERFSAQQFPDLHSELNLSSLELGDSALYFCARPRGRGASTGELFFGEGSRLTVL.